Below are 30 T cell receptor beta chains sequenced from a single sample in a study of cytomegalovirus exposure and HLA in healthy donors. The study ran its PCR with 60 Vbeta and 13 Jbeta primers. Data came from immunoSEQ multiplex PCR; TCRdb stores just in-frame clones and leaves some out. Here the sample spans roughly 200,000 clones, roughly 85% being singletons. Sequenced material: PBMCs. The receptors come from a woman aged 40 to 50 in good health and CMV-seronegative.

The chain combines TRBV5-4 with TRBJ1-2, with D perhaps TRBD1 (5 bases). The CDR3 sequence is 15 residues long. Trimming cost V 3 bases and J 4 bases, with 16 bases left between them. Germline V gives CDR1 SGHNT, CDR2 YYREEE (reference sequence). The CDR3 sequence: CASSSETAKSYGYTF. The CDR3 coding sequence is TGTGCCAGCAGCTCCGAGACAGCGAAATCCTATGGCTACACCTTC.

This clone was observed a few times. The chain has TRBV5-6 and TRBJ2-6, with a possible D match to TRBD2 (5 bases). Trimming took 3 bases from V and 2 from J, leaving 12 bases between them. Germline V CDR1 and CDR2: SGHDT, YYEEEE. The CDR3 is 16 amino acids. The CDR3 here is CASSYPDGAGANVLTF. For the CDR3, the DNA is TGTGCCAGCAGCTACCCCGACGGGGCTGGGGCCAACGTCCTGACTTTC.

V gene TRBV10-3 combines with J gene TRBJ2-1; D not certain. The ends were cut back, 0 bases at V and 8 bases at J, with 11 bases in the middle. The length of the CDR3 is 14 residues. CDR1 is ENHRY and CDR2 is SYGVKD in the germline V gene. The DNA of the CDR3 is TGTGCCATCAGTGAGTCTGACTCACGGGATGAGCAGTTCTTC. Residues: CAISESDSRDEQFF.

The chain links TRBV14 to TRBJ2-7, with D possibly TRBD1 on 8 matching bases. This CDR3 spans 13 amino acids. Germline V gene data show CDR1 as SGHDN and CDR2 as FVKESK. Trimming removed 7 bases from V and 5 bases from J, with 15 bases in between. The CDR3 loop is CASTFTGGDEQYF. The CDR3 bases are TGTGCCAGCACCTTCACAGGGGGGGACGAGCAGTACTTC.

This rearrangement joins TRBV9 to TRBJ2-3; a weak D match, TRBD2 (6 bases). V was pared by 4 bases and J by 3 bases, with 15 bases between. Per the germline V gene, CDR1 is SGDLS and CDR2 is YYNGEE. The CDR3 contains 15 residues. DNA of the CDR3: TGTGCCAGCAGCACCCGACGGGGGACTACAGATACGCAGTATTTT. It codes for CASSTRRGTTDTQYF.

The chain has TRBV27 and TRBJ2-7; D unclear. Trimming took off 6 bases at V and 0 bases at J, with 9 bases between the two ends. The CDR3 covers 13 residues. The V gene's germline CDR1 is MNHEY and CDR2 SMNVEV (reference sequence). This CDR3 is CASRWASSYEQYF. For the CDR3, the DNA is TGTGCCAGCAGGTGGGCGAGCTCCTACGAGCAGTACTTC.

This clone occurred a few times. The chain employs TRBV25-1 and TRBJ1-1; no reliable D call. The CDR3 spans 11 residues. V lost 7 bases and J lost 1, with 4 bases in between. The V gene's germline CDR1 is MGHDK and CDR2 SYGVNS. In DNA form, the CDR3 reads TGTGCCAGCACAAAGAACACTGAAGCTTTCTTT. Residues: CASTKNTEAFF.

This clone was seen just once. This chain links TRBV15 with TRBJ2-4; possible D gene TRBD1, 5 bases. The germline gives CDR1 LNHNV, CDR2 YYDKDF (reference sequence). Deletions cut 5 bases from V and 15 bases from J, with 26 bases between. This CDR3 is 15 amino acids long. The CDR3 DNA sequence: TGTGCCACCAGCCTGACCCGGACATATGACTCCCTCCGGTACTTC. It specifies CATSLTRTYDSLRYF.

This rearrangement joins TRBV5-1 to TRBJ2-1; 11 bases agree with TRBD2. The trim removed 2 bases at V and 3 bases at J, leaving 10 bases unmatched. CDR1 and CDR2 from the germline V gene are SGHRS and YFSETQ. There are 18 residues in the CDR3. Written as DNA, the CDR3 is TGCGCCAGCAGCTTTAGTACTCCGGGACTAGCGGACTACAATGAGCAGTTCTTC. Its translation: CASSFSTPGLADYNEQFF.

This clone showed up just once. CDR3 nucleotides: TGTGCCACATCACTCAGGGGGCAGAACACCGGGGAGCTGTTTTTT. This codes for CATSLRGQNTGELFF. V is TRBV6-5 and J is TRBJ2-2; 8 nucleotides line up with TRBD1. With 10 bases clipped from V and 1 base from J, the junction kept 8 bases outside the gene matches. The CDR3 is made up of 15 amino acids. Germline V gene sequence: CDR1 MNHEY, CDR2 SVGAGI.

The chain carries TRBV7-2 and TRBJ2-7; TRBD2 aligns across 10 bases. The trim removed 2 bases at V and 3 bases at J, leaving 7 bases unmatched. The V gene's germline CDR1 is SGHTA and CDR2 FQGNSA. This CDR3 spans 16 amino acids. In DNA, the CDR3 is TGTGCCAGCAGCTTACCTAAAGCGGGAGGGTTCTACGAGCAGTACTTC. Its translation is CASSLPKAGGFYEQYF.

This chain joins TRBV5-4 and TRBJ2-7; 8 bases align to TRBD1. Per germline, CDR1 SGHNT and CDR2 YYREEE (reference sequence). The CDR3 is made up of 15 amino acids. The junction had 7 bases not matched to a gene; V was cut back by 3 bases and J by 2 bases. The CDR3 nucleotides read TGTGCCAGCAGCTCCGGGGGACAGGTTACCTACGAGCAGTACTTC. Encoded protein: CASSSGGQVTYEQYF.

This clone was found a few times. Other DNA sequences in this sample translate to the same CDR3. This chain uses TRBV5-1 with TRBJ1-1; D is unclear. Trimming pared 0 bases from V and 7 bases from J, leaving 4 bases between. Germline values: CDR1 SGHRS, CDR2 YFSETQ. This CDR3 region has 11 residues. The CDR3 region has the DNA TGCGCCAGCAGCTTGGACAGTGAAGCTTTCTTT. Its protein is CASSLDSEAFF.

V and J are TRBV6-1 and TRBJ2-1, with TRBD2 matching 12 bases. Germline values: CDR1 MNHNS, CDR2 SASEGT. The CDR3 has 15 amino acids. J was trimmed by 8 bases and V by 7 bases; bases with no gene match: 9. This CDR3 reads CASILLAGGPHEQFF. CDR3 bases: TGTGCCAGCATTCTCCTAGCGGGGGGGCCCCATGAGCAGTTCTTC.

This sequence joins TRBV27 and TRBJ1-6, with no clear D. From germline, CDR1 is MNHEY and CDR2 SMNVEV (reference sequence). The V end was cut by 3 bases, the J end by 7 bases, with 13 bases between. The CDR3 has 15 amino acids. The CDR3 bases are TGTGCCAGCAGTTTTCTGCAGGTCGCCAATTCACCCCTCCACTTT. The encoded protein is CASSFLQVANSPLHF.

This chain joins TRBV5-6 and TRBJ1-6; 7 bases are a match to TRBD1. Germline CDR1 SGHDT, CDR2 YYEEEE. The CDR3 length is 18 residues. The V segment lost 0 bases and the J segment 2 bases; nucleotides outside the gene matches: 8. The CDR3: CASSLARPGGTYNSPLHF. CDR3 nucleotide sequence: TGTGCCAGCAGCTTGGCCCGCCCAGGGGGGACCTATAATTCACCCCTCCACTTT.

This clone occurred a few times. One end of the junction does not line up with germline, which may come from a read error. Other DNA sequences from this sample encode an identical CDR3 as well. This rearrangement joins TRBV7-9 to TRBJ2-7; D may be TRBD1 (5 bases). The CDR3 runs 13 residues. Germline assignment: CDR1 SEHNR and CDR2 FQNEAQ (reference sequence). The CDR3 loop reads CASSLYQGYEQYF. CDR3 sequence (DNA): TGTGCTAGCAGCTTATATCAGGGCTACGAGCAGTACTTC. The complete variable domain, with remaining parts taken from reference TRBV7-9 and TRBJ2-7, reads DTGVSQNPRHKITKRGQNVTFRCDPISEHNRLYWYRQTLGQGPEFLTYFQNEAQLEKSRLLSDRFSAERPKGSFSTLEIQRTEQGDSAMYLCASSLYQGYEQYFGPGTRLTVT.

The V call is TRBV10-2, the J call TRBJ2-1, with 7 bases that match TRBD2. Per the germline V gene, CDR1 is WSHSY and CDR2 is SAAADI. The V and J ends lost 6 bases and 4 bases, in that order; junction bases with no gene match: 6. This CDR3 is 14 amino acids long. The DNA for the CDR3 is TGCGCCAGCAGACTCAGCGGGGATTACAATGAGCAGTTCTTC. It yields the protein CASRLSGDYNEQFF.

This clone was seen a single time. J is TRBJ1-1 and V is TRBV2, with 9 bases lining up with TRBD1. The CDR3 spans 15 residues. J lost 10 bases, V lost 4 bases, and 13 bases had no gene match. The germline V gene has CDR1 SNHLY and CDR2 FYNNEI. In nucleotides, the CDR3 is TGTGCCAGCAGTGCTGGACAGGGGTTAATTTGCGGAGCTTTCTTT. Translating it yields CASSAGQGLICGAFF.

The count of this clone is one. The chain uses TRBV5-1 and TRBJ2-2; TRBD2 matches at 8 bases. After removal of 4 bases from V and 7 bases from J, the junction contained 3 bases not matched to a gene. This CDR3 is built from 13 residues. Per the germline V gene, CDR1 is SGHRS and CDR2 is YFSETQ. DNA for the CDR3: TGCGCCAGCAGCAGCCGGGAGGGCGGGGAGCTGTTTTTT. It codes for CASSSREGGELFF. Together with reference TRBV5-1 and TRBJ2-2, the CDR3 gives the full variable domain: KAGVTQTPRYLIKTRGQQVTLSCSPISGHRSVSWYQQTPGQGLQFLFEYFSETQRNKGNFPGRFSGRQFSNSRSEMNVSTLELGDSALYLCASSSREGGELFFGEGSRLTVL.

The chain joins TRBV28 to TRBJ1-2; TRBD1 aligns across 7 bases. The CDR3 totals 13 residues. Germline CDR1 and CDR2: MDHEN and SYDVKM. Trimming removed 5 bases from V and 8 bases from J; junction bases left unmatched: 8. This chain's CDR3 is CASSQGGLDGYTF. The CDR3 region has the DNA TGTGCCAGCAGTCAGGGGGGATTGGACGGCTACACCTTC.

The chain joins TRBV7-8 to TRBJ2-3; TRBD2 matches at 8 bases. Germline V gives CDR1 SGHVS, CDR2 FQNEAQ. The CDR3 covers 15 residues. The ends lost 2 bases at V and 5 bases at J; junction bases unmatched: 6. Here the CDR3 DNA reads TGTGCCAGCAGCTTACCGGGAGGGCCGGGAGATACGCAGTATTTT. Amino acid sequence: CASSLPGGPGDTQYF.

This chain links TRBV4-2 with TRBJ2-2; a weak D match, TRBD1 (5 bases). The length of the CDR3 is 15 residues. V was cut by 4 bases and J by 1 base, with 10 bases left in between. The germline V gene has CDR1 LGHNA and CDR2 YNFKEQ. CDR3 residues: CASSRPGQNTGELFF. CDR3 DNA sequence: TGTGCCAGCAGCCGGCCAGGACAGAACACCGGGGAGCTGTTTTTT.

CDR3 protein: CASSPNPGQLSGANVLTF. CDR3 in DNA: TGTGCCAGCAGCCCTAACCCGGGACAGCTCTCTGGGGCCAACGTCCTGACTTTC. The chain employs TRBV5-6 and TRBJ2-6, with 7 bases lining up with TRBD1. Trimming removed 4 bases from V and 0 bases from J; junction bases left unmatched: 10. The CDR3 covers 18 residues. CDR1 SGHDT and CDR2 YYEEEE come from the germline V gene.

Remarks on this clone: An end of the junction differs from the germline gene, which may be a read error. The chain uses TRBV2 and TRBJ1-2; 7 positions match TRBD1. CDR1 is SNHLY and CDR2 is FYNNEI in the germline V gene. The CDR3 loop spans 13 amino acids. CDR3 protein: CASSGQANYGYPF. The CDR3 nucleotides are TGTGCCAGCAGCGGACAGGCTAACTATGGCTACCCCTTC.

The chain recombines TRBV5-4 with TRBJ2-1; 7 bases are a match to TRBD2. The CDR3 loop spans 15 amino acids. The ends lost 1 base at V and 6 bases at J; junction bases unmatched: 7. The germline V gene encodes CDR1 SGHNT and CDR2 YYREEE (reference sequence). This chain's CDR3 is CASSLNEGGVNEQFF. CDR3 sequence (DNA): TGTGCCAGCAGCTTGAATGAGGGAGGGGTCAATGAGCAGTTCTTC. The full variable domain, with the rest looked up from reference TRBV5-4 and TRBJ2-1, is ETGVTQSPTHLIKTRGQQVTLRCSSQSGHNTVSWYQQALGQGPQFIFQYYREEENGRGNFPPRFSGLQFPNYSSELNVNALELDDSALYLCASSLNEGGVNEQFFGPGTRLTVL.

The V gene is TRBV11-2, the J gene TRBJ1-1, with D possibly being TRBD1 (5 bases). V shed 8 bases and J shed 5 bases, with 18 bases lying between them. Looked up from germline, CDR1 is SGHAT and CDR2 is FQNNGV. This CDR3 comprises 14 residues. As DNA, the CDR3 is TGTGCCAGCGCCGTCGACAGCACCTATACTGAAGCTTTCTTT. This translates into CASAVDSTYTEAFF. Full variable domain (outside the CDR3, taken from reference TRBV11-2 and TRBJ1-1): EAGVAQSPRYKIIEKRQSVAFWCNPISGHATLYWYQQILGQGPKLLIQFQNNGVVDDSQLPKDRFSAERLKGVDSTLKIQPAKLEDSAVYLCASAVDSTYTEAFFGQGTRLTVV.

This clone was seen a few times. Distinct nucleotide sequences in the sample also encode this CDR3. This chain uses TRBV5-1 with TRBJ2-2; D gene uncertain. Germline loops: CDR1 SGHRS, CDR2 YFSETQ. The CDR3 is 12 residues long. V lost 5 bases and J 3 bases, leaving 5 bases between the germline ends. The CDR3, as DNA: TGCGCCAGCAGTCGAGACACCGGGGAGCTGTTTTTT. This gives the protein CASSRDTGELFF.

The count of this clone is one. CDR3 sequence: CASSVSPGGLGEQYF. The CDR3 DNA reads as TGCGCCAGCAGCGTGAGCCCGGGGGGGCTGGGAGAGCAGTACTTC. V is TRBV5-1 and J is TRBJ2-7, with 8 bases matching TRBD2. This CDR3 region has 15 residues. V gave up 4 bases and J gave up 7 bases; unmatched junction bases: 13. Germline assignment: CDR1 SGHRS and CDR2 YFSETQ.

V is TRBV14 and J is TRBJ2-7; 9 nucleotides agree with TRBD2. From germline, CDR1 is SGHDN and CDR2 FVKESK. The CDR3 totals 18 residues. V dropped 3 bases and J dropped 4; count of bases not matched to a gene: 16. The CDR3 here is CASSHSASGVPLRYEQYF. The CDR3 nucleotides are TGTGCCAGCAGCCATTCGGCTAGCGGGGTACCTCTAAGATACGAGCAGTACTTC.